This entry lists 32 T cell receptor beta chains sequenced from one sample in a study of T-cell memory formation after mild COVID-19. TCRdb called the 5' RACE reads again in MiXCR, with one record for every CDR3 protein. The sample lists about half a million distinct CDR3 sequences; 15% to 20% were seen once. Sequencing was carried out using PBMCs or a T cell subset sorted from them (not recorded which). Every receptor here comes from an adult woman who had mild COVID-19 (a few samples of this study predate the infection). Cell type and time point are not known.

This clonotype was seen a handful of times. The chain recombines TRBV7-2 with TRBJ2-1; D is unresolved. The CDR3 loop spans 14 amino acids. V shed 5 bases and J shed 0 bases, with 8 bases lying between them. From germline, CDR1 is SGHTA and CDR2 FQGNSA. The CDR3 nucleotides are TGTGCCAGCAGCCAACTGGGCTCCTACAATGAGCAGTTCTTC. Protein sequence: CASSQLGSYNEQFF.

The chain recombines TRBV4-1 with TRBJ2-7; the D gene is possibly TRBD1 (5 bases). With 0 bases removed from V and 5 bases from J, the gap between germline ends came to 20 bases. The CDR3 totals 17 residues. CDR1 and CDR2 (germline): MGHRA, YSYEKL. The CDR3 nucleotides read TGCGCCAGCAGCCAAGAATCTGTTGGGCAGGGTATAGACGAGCAGTACTTC. Translation: CASSQESVGQGIDEQYF.

This chain uses TRBV18 with TRBJ1-2, with 9 nucleotides matching TRBD1. The CDR3 loop spans 16 amino acids. With 0 bases clipped from V and 4 bases from J, the junction kept 6 bases outside the gene matches. Germline V gene sequence: CDR1 KGHSH, CDR2 LQKENI. For the CDR3, the DNA is TGTGCCAGCTCACCACCTCCGGACAGGGGTACCTATGGCTACACCTTC. Translated: CASSPPPDRGTYGYTF. Full variable domain (rest looked up from reference TRBV18 and TRBJ1-2): NAGVMQNPRHLVRRRGQEARLRCSPMKGHSHVYWYRQLPEEGLKFMVYLQKENIIDESGMPKERFSAEFPKEGPSILRIQQVVRGDSAAYFCASSPPPDRGTYGYTFGSGTRLTVV.

The chain recombines TRBV12-3 or TRBV12-4 with TRBJ1-5, with D perhaps matching TRBD1 (5 bases). The CDR3 has 16 residues. Trimming took off 2 bases at V and 6 bases at J, with 17 bases between the two ends. The CDR3 region is CASSLQGVGIGQPQHF. CDR3 nucleotide sequence: TGTGCCAGCAGTTTACAAGGGGTTGGGATAGGTCAGCCCCAGCATTTT.

The chain couples TRBV12-3 or TRBV12-4 to TRBJ2-3, with D tentatively TRBD1 or TRBD2 (5 bases each). CDR3 length: 13 residues. Trimming took 10 bases from V and 0 from J, leaving 11 bases between them. Here the CDR3 DNA reads TGTGCCACCGCCGGGGACAGCACAGATACGCAGTATTTT. This sequence encodes CATAGDSTDTQYF.

The chain uses TRBV5-5 and TRBJ2-3, with 11 positions matching TRBD2. CDR1 is SGHKS, CDR2 YYEKEE, per germline (reference sequence). With 0 bases clipped from V and 1 base from J, the junction kept 7 bases outside the gene matches. The CDR3 contains 18 residues. In DNA, the CDR3 is TGTGCCAGCAGCTTGGCTAAATCGACTAGCGGGGGCACAGATACGCAGTATTTT. This sequence encodes CASSLAKSTSGGTDTQYF.

Details on this clonotype: This clone may be a read error of a much larger clone one base away. V and J are TRBV9 and TRBJ2-7; perhaps TRBD1 as D (6 bases). Germline CDR1 SGDLS, CDR2 YYNGEE. The V end was cut by 3 bases, the J end by 0 bases, with 10 bases between. There are 14 residues in the CDR3. In DNA form, the CDR3 reads TGTGCCAGCAGCGCAGGGACAAACTCCTACGAGCAGTACTTC. Translated, it gives CASSAGTNSYEQYF.

This clonotype was seen a handful of times. The chain uses TRBV4-2 and TRBJ2-5, with TRBD2 as a possible D gene (5 bases). The CDR3 runs 15 residues. Trimming pared 1 base from V and 5 bases from J, leaving 14 bases between. Germline V gene lookup returns CDR1 LGHNA and CDR2 YNFKEQ. DNA for the CDR3: TGTGCCAGCAGCCAAGCCTCGGGATTCAAGGAGACCCAGTACTTC. Protein: CASSQASGFKETQYF.

This clonotype has more than one count but fewer than ten. CDR3 DNA sequence: TGTGCCAAGGACCAACAGGTGAGGACTGAAGCTTTCTTT. It translates to CAKDQQVRTEAFF. This chain links TRBV10-3 with TRBJ1-1, with D perhaps matching TRBD1 (5 bases). In germline, CDR1 is ENHRY, CDR2 SYGVKD. Trimming shortened V by 10 bases and J by 5 bases, and 17 bases separated the two germline ends. The CDR3 spans 13 residues.

J is TRBJ2-5 and V is TRBV12-5, with D maybe TRBD1 (6 bases). Germline V gene data show CDR1 as LGHNT and CDR2 as FRNRAP. The CDR3 is made up of 15 amino acids. V was trimmed by 2 bases and J by 2 bases, leaving 12 bases between them. CDR3 loop: CASGLWPGAQETQYF. CDR3 nucleotide sequence: TGTGCTAGTGGTTTGTGGCCAGGGGCACAAGAGACCCAGTACTTC.

The chain recombines TRBV4-1 with TRBJ1-3; no definite D call. V was shortened by 0 bases and J by 2 bases, with 5 bases between the two germline ends. The CDR3 covers 14 residues. From germline, CDR1 is MGHRA and CDR2 YSYEKL. The CDR3 region has the DNA TGCGCCAGCAGCCAAGAGAGCACTGGAAACACCATATATTTT. As protein: CASSQESTGNTIYF.

This clonotype came up a few times. The gene calls are TRBV7-6 and TRBJ2-7; TRBD2 agrees at 8 bases. The CDR3 has 13 amino acids. Germline V gives CDR1 SGHVS, CDR2 FNYEAQ. Losses at the gene ends were 5 bases for V and 7 bases for J; bases not matched to a gene: 7. The CDR3 protein is CASSIGLAREQYF. The CDR3 DNA sequence: TGTGCCAGCAGCATAGGACTAGCTCGGGAGCAGTACTTC.

V usage is TRBV5-1 and J usage is TRBJ2-5; D possibly corresponds to TRBD2 (5 bases). V lost 3 bases to trimming and J lost 2 bases, with 14 bases between them. The CDR3 spans 15 residues. The germline V gene has CDR1 SGHRS and CDR2 YFSETQ. The CDR3 spells CASSSSGMIQETQYF. CDR3 bases: TGCGCCAGCAGCTCGTCCGGGATGATACAAGAGACCCAGTACTTC.

This clonotype was counted between two and nine times. The V call is TRBV7-9, the J call TRBJ2-5; D perhaps matches TRBD2 (7 bases). Trimming took 4 bases from V and 1 from J, leaving 16 bases between them. The CDR3 is 16 amino acids. CDR1 is SEHNR, CDR2 FQNEAQ, per germline (reference sequence). The CDR3 nucleotides are TGTGCCAGCAGCTCCTCCGCGGGGGCTATCCAAGAGACCCAGTACTTC. As protein: CASSSSAGAIQETQYF. Full variable domain (outside the CDR3, taken from reference TRBV7-9 and TRBJ2-5): DTGVSQNPRHKITKRGQNVTFRCDPISEHNRLYWYRQTLGQGPEFLTYFQNEAQLEKSRLLSDRFSAERPKGSFSTLEIQRTEQGDSAMYLCASSSSAGAIQETQYFGPGTRLLVL.

The J gene is TRBJ2-1, the V gene TRBV12-5, with unresolved D. This CDR3 has 20 residues. From germline, CDR1 is LGHNT and CDR2 FRNRAP. V was shortened by 0 bases and J by 0 bases, with 21 bases between the two germline ends. The CDR3 DNA follows: TGTGCTAGTGGTTTGGTAGAGGTCCCGGCTTACCGAAACTCCTACAATGAGCAGTTCTTC. Its protein product is CASGLVEVPAYRNSYNEQFF.

The chain combines TRBV9 with TRBJ1-4, with 8 positions matching TRBD1. The CDR3 has 16 residues. CDR1 and CDR2 (germline): SGDLS, YYNGEE. V lost 3 bases to trimming and J lost 7 bases; unmatched junction nucleotides: 11. As DNA, the CDR3 is TGTGCCAGCAGCGAGGGACAGGAGCCACTAGCTGAAAAACTGTTTTTT. It codes for CASSEGQEPLAEKLFF.

This clonotype was counted only a few times. V is TRBV2 and J is TRBJ2-3; possible D gene TRBD2, 6 bases. Looked up from germline, CDR1 is SNHLY and CDR2 is FYNNEI. This CDR3 is 15 amino acids long. With 2 bases removed from V and 9 bases from J, the gap between germline ends came to 18 bases. CDR3 coding DNA: TGTGCCAGCAGTGAATTGACGGGGGTAGGATCGACGCAGTATTTT. It codes for CASSELTGVGSTQYF.

This clonotype was picked up a small number of times. The V gene is TRBV29-1, the J gene TRBJ2-7; D uncertain. V lost 4 bases to trimming and J lost 2 bases, with 12 bases between them. Looked up from germline, CDR1 is SQVTM and CDR2 is ANQGSEA. The CDR3 consists of 13 residues. This CDR3 is CSVGLPSTYEQYF. CDR3 DNA sequence: TGCAGCGTTGGGCTCCCGTCTACCTACGAGCAGTACTTC.

This clonotype showed up many times. The genes are TRBV5-1 and TRBJ2-1; TRBD2 aligns across 8 bases. The CDR3 totals 17 residues. Germline CDR1 and CDR2: SGHRS and YFSETQ. Germline trimming cut 3 bases from V and 15 bases from J; bases unmatched to any gene: 23. For the CDR3, the DNA is TGCGCCAGCAGCTCGGAACCCATTTCGGGAGGGAAAGGACGTGCGTTCTTC. Translated: CASSSEPISGGKGRAFF.

The CDR3 spells CASSLESKSGAFF. CDR3 bases: TGTGCCAGCAGTTTAGAGTCGAAGAGCGGGGCTTTCTTT. The rearrangement joins TRBV12-3 or TRBV12-4 to TRBJ1-1; D not resolved. The V end lost 1 base, the J end lost 11 bases, and 14 bases lay between the germline ends. This CDR3 comprises 13 residues.

The rearrangement joins TRBV12-3 or TRBV12-4 to TRBJ1-5, with unresolved D. V was cut by 7 bases and J by 0 bases, with 7 bases left in between. This CDR3 has 13 amino acids. CDR3: CASTLHSNQPQHF. The CDR3 DNA follows: TGTGCCAGCACCCTGCATAGCAATCAGCCCCAGCATTTT.

This clonotype was seen only a few times. The chain employs TRBV7-3 and TRBJ2-1, with TRBD2 matching 16 bases. The CDR3 contains 18 residues. CDR1 is SGHTA and CDR2 is FQGTGA in the germline V gene. V lost 4 bases to trimming and J lost 2 bases; unmatched junction nucleotides: 5. The CDR3 reads CASSSGTSGRAPYNEQFF. The DNA of the CDR3 is TGTGCCAGCAGCTCCGGGACTAGCGGGAGGGCCCCCTACAATGAGCAGTTCTTC.

This clonotype was found a few times. This sequence joins TRBV7-9 and TRBJ1-5; the D is unclear. This CDR3 spans 15 amino acids. V lost 3 bases to trimming and J lost 1 base, with 10 bases between them. Germline CDR1 is SEHNR and CDR2 is FQNEAQ (reference sequence). The CDR3 bases are TGTGCCAGCAGCTTGATAGGTGGGAGCAATCAGCCCCAGCATTTT. Translated: CASSLIGGSNQPQHF.

J is TRBJ2-6 and V is TRBV7-2; tentatively, D is TRBD2 (5 bases). The CDR3 covers 18 residues. Trimming left V 0 bases short and J 2 bases short, with 14 bases between. The V gene's germline CDR1 is SGHTA and CDR2 FQGNSA. CDR3: CASSLARVVGTGANVLTF. The CDR3 DNA is TGTGCCAGCAGCTTAGCGCGGGTGGTTGGCACTGGGGCCAACGTCCTGACTTTC.

The V and J genes are TRBV23-1 and TRBJ2-1, with D tentatively TRBD2 (6 bases). Being an ORF, TRBV23-1 has a function that is uncertain. The length of the CDR3 is 18 residues. The V gene lost 3 bases and the J gene lost 0 bases, with 18 bases spanning the gap. The CDR3 bases are TGCGCCAGCAGTCATCGTCCACCTAGCGAAAGCTCCTACAATGAGCAGTTCTTC. Protein: CASSHRPPSESSYNEQFF.

The chain uses TRBV5-1 and TRBJ1-4; perhaps TRBD1 as D (5 bases). This CDR3 region has 15 residues. Germline CDR1 SGHRS, CDR2 YFSETQ. The V end lost 0 bases, the J end lost 7 bases, and 13 bases lay between the germline ends. The CDR3 nucleotides read TGCGCCAGCAGCTTGGACCGGGGCTCCGGTGAAAAACTGTTTTTT. As protein: CASSLDRGSGEKLFF.

This clonotype was counted between two and nine times. The rearrangement links TRBV7-6 to TRBJ1-2, with D unclear. Trimming took 5 bases from V and 8 from J, leaving 15 bases between them. Looked up from germline, CDR1 is SGHVS and CDR2 is FNYEAQ. CDR3 length: 13 residues. This CDR3 reads CASSPDSYSGYTF. DNA of the CDR3: TGTGCCAGCAGCCCCGATTCTTATTCCGGCTACACCTTC.

This clonotype was seen a few times. The J gene is TRBJ2-6, the V gene TRBV9; 7 bases map to TRBD1. Germline CDR1 SGDLS, CDR2 YYNGEE. The CDR3 covers 16 residues. Trimming cost V 3 bases and J 2 bases; bases outside gene matches: 5. The CDR3 DNA reads as TGTGCCAGCAGCGGCCTGACAGGGACTGGGGCCAACGTCCTGACTTTC. Translating it yields CASSGLTGTGANVLTF.

The chain uses TRBV2 and TRBJ1-5; weak D call: TRBD1 (5 bases). Germline assignment: CDR1 SNHLY and CDR2 FYNNEI. This CDR3 is built from 15 residues. V gave up 2 bases and J gave up 8 bases, with 16 bases separating them. The CDR3: CASSELGPRGEPQHF. The CDR3 nucleotides read TGTGCCAGCAGTGAATTGGGACCCCGTGGGGAGCCCCAGCATTTT.

This clonotype was seen a few times. The chain uses TRBV5-6 and TRBJ1-2, with D hard to call. Trimming took off 0 bases at V and 6 bases at J, with 15 bases between the two ends. Germline V lookup: CDR1 SGHDT, CDR2 YYEEEE. The length of the CDR3 is 15 residues. The CDR3 region is CASSLGPRTGHGYTF. As DNA, the CDR3 is TGTGCCAGCAGCTTGGGGCCTCGGACGGGCCATGGCTACACCTTC.

This clonotype was picked up a small number of times. The chain recombines TRBV10-3 with TRBJ2-3; D gene uncertain. CDR1 and CDR2 from the germline V gene are ENHRY and SYGVKD. The ends were cut back, 7 bases at V and 4 bases at J, with 18 bases in the middle. The CDR3 has 15 amino acids. The CDR3 loop is CAINEDVWRADTQYF. The DNA for the CDR3 is TGTGCCATCAACGAGGACGTTTGGAGAGCAGATACGCAGTATTTT.

The CDR3 protein is CASSGGATDTQYF. The CDR3 DNA is TGTGCCAGCAGTGGGGGTGCCACAGATACGCAGTATTTT. The gene calls are TRBV3-1 and TRBJ2-3, with D perhaps matching TRBD1 or TRBD2 (5 bases each). CDR1 is LGHDT, CDR2 YNNKEL, per germline (reference sequence). Between the trimmed V and J ends, which lost 6 bases and 2 bases, there was a span of 9 bases. CDR3 length: 13 residues.